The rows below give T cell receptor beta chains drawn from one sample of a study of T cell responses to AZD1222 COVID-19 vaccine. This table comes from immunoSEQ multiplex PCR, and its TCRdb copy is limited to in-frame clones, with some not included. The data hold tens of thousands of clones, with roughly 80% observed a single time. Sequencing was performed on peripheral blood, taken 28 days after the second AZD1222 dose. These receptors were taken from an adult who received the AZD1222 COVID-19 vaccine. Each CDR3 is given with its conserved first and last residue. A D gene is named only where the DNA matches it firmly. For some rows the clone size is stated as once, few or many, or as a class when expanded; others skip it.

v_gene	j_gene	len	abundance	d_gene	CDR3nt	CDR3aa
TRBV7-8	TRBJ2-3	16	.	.	TGTGCCAGCAGCTCCCCGACCTATTTCCCTTCAGATACGCAGTATTTT	CASSSPTYFPSDTQYF
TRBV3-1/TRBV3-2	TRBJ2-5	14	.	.	TGTGCCAGCAGCCAAGCGGGACCTCAAGAGACCCAGTACTTC	CASSQAGPQETQYF
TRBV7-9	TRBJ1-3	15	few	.	TGTGCCAGCAGCTTAAGGCTTGGCGGGGGAAACACCATATATTTT	CASSLRLGGGNTIYF
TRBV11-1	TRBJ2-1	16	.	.	TGTGCCAGCAGCTTCCTTGCAGGTGGGGTACAGAATGAGCAGTTCTTC	CASSFLAGGVQNEQFF
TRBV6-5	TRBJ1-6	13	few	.	TGTGCCGGGGGGCGGGAATATAATTCACCCCTCCACTTT	CAGGREYNSPLHF
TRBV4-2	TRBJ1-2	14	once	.	TGTGCCAGCAGCCAAGATCAAGCTTTCTATGGCTACACCTTC	CASSQDQAFYGYTF
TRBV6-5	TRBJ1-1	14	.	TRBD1	TGTGCCAGCAGTTACTCAAGGACAGGGTTAATGGCTTTCTTT	CASSYSRTGLMAFF
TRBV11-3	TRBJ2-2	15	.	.	TGTGCCAGCAGCGCCTTCAGGGGAAACACCGGGGAGCTGTTTTTT	CASSAFRGNTGELFF
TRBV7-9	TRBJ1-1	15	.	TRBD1	TGTGCCAGCAGCTTCGACAGGGTAGGGGTCACTGAAGCTTTCTTT	CASSFDRVGVTEAFF
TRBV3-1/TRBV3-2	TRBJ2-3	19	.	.	TGTGCCAGCAGCCAAGATTCCTGGGTTTCCCTCGGGGTCACAGATACGCAGTATTTT	CASSQDSWVSLGVTDTQYF